This T cell receptor beta chain was documented in a study of blood T cell repertoires in COVID-19. Study-level information: From the United States, Italy and Spain came samples of acute and convalescent COVID-19.

Study processing details: Reference gene primer amplification gave estimated nucleated cell counts. Some clones are missing from TCRdb's copy, which holds only in-frame ones; the method was immunoSEQ multiplex PCR. The DNA gave D and trimming, while V, J and clone size come from that table. This repertoire shows approximately 220,000 clones, about four fifths found once; its top ten account for 6.8%. Recovered status in Cohort 3 required two negative PCRs, clearance, or symptom resolution. This clone has a handful of counts. The TCR sequence derives from a woman in her thirties or forties who had recovered from COVID-19. The sequencing input was PBMCs or T cells enriched from blood (not recorded which).

The CDR3 sequence: CATSDLLEGYEQFF. CDR3 bases: TGTGCCACCAGTGATTTGCTGGAGGGGTATGAGCAGTTCTTC. The rearrangement links TRBV24-1 to TRBJ2-1; D might be TRBD2 (6 bases). CDR1 and CDR2 from the germline V gene are KGHDR and SFDVKD. The V gene lost 0 bases and the J gene lost 8 bases, with 10 bases spanning the gap. The CDR3 has 14 residues.